This entry describes one TCR beta chain. Measured with immunoSEQ multiplex PCR; TCRdb has only the in-frame clones, and not every one. The sample includes about 120,000 clones, 85% to 90% of them seen just once. The data originate from a study of blood T cell repertoires in COVID-19. CDR3 length: 16 amino acids. V lost 5 bases and J 4 bases, leaving 18 bases between the germline ends. Germline V gene sequence: CDR1 MNHEY, CDR2 SVGEGT. This sequence originates from a woman in her forties or fifties with acute or convalescent COVID-19. Sequencing used peripheral blood. The chain joins TRBV6-2 or TRBV6-3 to TRBJ2-1; D is perhaps TRBD2 (6 bases). The CDR3 sequence: CASSRGGAGIYNEQFF. CDR3 nucleotides: TGTGCCAGCAGTCGAGGAGGGGCGGGAATTTACAATGAGCAGTTCTTC.